The sequence of this T cell receptor (beta chain) was determined in a study of OX40 agonist ivuxolimab in advanced cancers. About the study: Those enrolled were around 87% male, with a mean age of roughly 60 years and ages from 23 to 79. Two patients with cutaneous melanoma and one with hepatocellular carcinoma, three in total, showed partial responses.

The V gene end was trimmed by 6 bases and the J gene end by 4 bases; junction bases not matched to a gene: 7. This CDR3 comprises 15 residues. The germline CDR1 and CDR2 sequences are MDHEN and SYDVKM. TCRdb's copy holds only in-frame clones and misses some; the assay was immunoSEQ multiplex PCR. The sample holds fewer than 90,000 clones, 85% to 90% seen once. The sample was CD4+ or CD8+ T cells sorted from blood, taken in a trial of the OX40 agonist ivuxolimab. This receptor was identified in an adult with an advanced solid tumor such as melanoma, head and neck, liver or kidney cancer. This chain connects TRBV28 to TRBJ2-2; 8 bases agree with TRBD2. In nucleotides, the CDR3 is TGTGCCAGCAGCAGCGGGGGATCGAGCACCGGGGAGCTGTTTTTT. It encodes CASSSGGSSTGELFF.